These 20 T cell receptor beta chains were all obtained from the same sample, sequenced in a study of Ad26.COV2.S vaccination and SARS-CoV-2 variants. Using immunoSEQ multiplex PCR, the repertoire was profiled, and TCRdb retains in-frame clones only, with some absent. The data contain roughly 380,000 clones, more than 75% of them singletons. As for treatment: around 19 received Ad26.COV2.S at low or high dose, single or two shots; about five received placebo; per-sample allocation not given. Collection of the samples took place on day 63 after the first injection of vaccine or placebo. The sample consisted of peripheral blood, taken in a trial of Ad26.COV2.S vaccine versus placebo. These receptors originate from a person between 18 and 65 years old who received the Ad26.COV2.S COVID-19 vaccine or a placebo.

The V and J genes are TRBV4-3 and TRBJ2-6; no definite D call. V gave up 1 base and J gave up 2 bases, with 21 bases separating them. CDR1 and CDR2 (germline): LGHNA, YSLEER. The CDR3 is 20 residues long. In nucleotides, the CDR3 is TGCGCCAGCAGCCAAGCGGAAAGCCATTACCTCCGGGCTGGGGCCAACGTCCTGACTTTC. Its translation is CASSQAESHYLRAGANVLTF.

This clone has more than one count but fewer than ten. The CDR3 bases are TGTGCCAGTAGTAACGGCCTCTGGTCCTACGAGCAGTACTTC. This gives the protein CASSNGLWSYEQYF. The chain is built from TRBV19 and TRBJ2-7; D unclear. The CDR3 consists of 14 residues. The germline CDR1 and CDR2 sequences are LNHDA and SQIVND (reference sequence). V lost 4 bases and J 1 base, leaving 11 bases between the germline ends.

The CDR3 spells CASSKGLRAANTEAFF. The CDR3, as DNA: TGTGCCAGCAGCAAAGGGCTAAGGGCAGCGAACACTGAAGCTTTCTTT. The chain has TRBV21-1 and TRBJ1-1. TRBV21-1 represents a pseudogene. The length of the CDR3 is 16 residues.

The chain combines TRBV6-2 or TRBV6-3 with TRBJ2-1; D may be TRBD1 (5 bases). Looked up from germline, CDR1 is MNHEY and CDR2 is SVGEGT. This CDR3 is built from 17 residues. Trimming left V 2 bases short and J 2 bases short, with 16 bases between. This CDR3 is CASSYRDRPTAYNEQFF. Here the CDR3 DNA reads TGTGCCAGCAGTTACCGCGACAGACCCACAGCCTACAATGAGCAGTTCTTC.

This clone was picked up a small number of times. This chain joins TRBV7-8 and TRBJ2-2, with TRBD1 matching over 8 bases. This CDR3 spans 18 amino acids. CDR1 is SGHVS and CDR2 is FQNEAQ in the germline V gene. Germline trimming cut 2 bases from V and 3 bases from J; bases unmatched to any gene: 11. The chain's CDR3 is CASSLSPTTGDDTGELFF. DNA for the CDR3: TGTGCCAGCAGCTTATCGCCGACGACAGGGGACGACACCGGGGAGCTGTTTTTT. The variable domain in full, with the rest retrieved from reference TRBV7-8 and TRBJ2-2, is GAGVSQSPRYKVAKRGQDVALRCDPISGHVSLFWYQQALGQGPEFLTYFQNEAQLDKSGLPSDRFFAERPEGSVSTLKIQRTQQEDSAVYLCASSLSPTTGDDTGELFFGEGSRLTVL.

With respect to this clone: This may stem from a read error, because a much larger clone lies one nucleotide away. The gene calls are TRBV28 and TRBJ1-1; D unresolved. Germline CDR1 reads MDHEN; CDR2 reads SYDVKM. The ends were cut back, 7 bases at V and 1 base at J, with 10 bases in the middle. This CDR3 is built from 13 residues. The DNA for the CDR3 is TGTGCCAGCACCCGGACGGGGAACACTGAAGCTTTCTTT. Protein product: CASTRTGNTEAFF.

The rearrangement uses TRBV5-8 and TRBJ1-1; possibly TRBD1 for D (5 bases). V was shortened by 2 bases and J by 0 bases, with 14 bases between the two germline ends. There are 16 residues in the CDR3. The germline CDR1 and CDR2 sequences are SGHTS and YDEGEE. CDR3 sequence (DNA): TGTGCCAGCAGCTTCCGGGGGTTGGACTTGAACACTGAAGCTTTCTTT. Translated: CASSFRGLDLNTEAFF.

The V gene is TRBV6-5, the J gene TRBJ2-1; D may be TRBD1 or TRBD2 (5 bases each). In germline, CDR1 is MNHEY, CDR2 SVGAGI. Trimming shortened V by 4 bases and J by 3 bases, and 13 bases separated the two germline ends. This CDR3 region has 15 residues. The CDR3 sequence: CASSSLDRIYNEQFF. CDR3 DNA: TGTGCCAGCAGTTCACTAGACAGAATCTACAATGAGCAGTTCTTC.

V usage is TRBV6-2 or TRBV6-3 and J usage is TRBJ1-1; TRBD1 might be the D (6 bases). This CDR3 has 14 residues. Germline loops: CDR1 MNHEY, CDR2 SVGEGT. Trimming stripped 2 bases from V and 3 bases from J, with 10 bases between. CDR3 in amino acids: CASSYGGGDTEAFF. In DNA, the CDR3 is TGTGCCAGCAGTTACGGGGGCGGGGACACTGAAGCTTTCTTT.

Written as DNA, the CDR3 is TGTGCCAGCAGGGGACAAGAAAGGGGCACCGGGGAGCTGTTTTTT. Its translation: CASRGQERGTGELFF. V gene TRBV2 combines with J gene TRBJ2-2; D is possibly TRBD1 (6 bases). The CDR3 has 15 residues. V was trimmed by 6 bases and J by 4 bases, leaving 15 bases between them. CDR1 and CDR2 from the germline V gene are SNHLY and FYNNEI. The variable domain in full, completed from reference TRBV2 and TRBJ2-2, reads EPEVTQTPSHQVTQMGQEVILRCVPISNHLYFYWYRQILGQKVEFLVSFYNNEISEKSEIFDDQFSVERPDGSNFTLKIRSTKLEDSAMYFCASRGQERGTGELFFGEGSRLTVL.

V is TRBV7-2 and J is TRBJ2-1; D is possibly TRBD1 (5 bases). This CDR3 has 16 amino acids. V lost 2 bases to trimming and J lost 6 bases, with 17 bases between them. Germline V gene sequence: CDR1 SGHTA, CDR2 FQGNSA. CDR3: CASSLFSQGSGNEQFF. DNA of the CDR3: TGTGCCAGCAGCTTATTCAGCCAGGGATCGGGCAATGAGCAGTTCTTC.

This rearrangement joins TRBV2 to TRBJ1-5; perhaps TRBD1 as D (6 bases). V was trimmed by 0 bases and J by 2 bases, leaving 8 bases between them. Germline CDR1 reads SNHLY; CDR2 reads FYNNEI. The CDR3 loop spans 15 amino acids. In nucleotides, the CDR3 is TGTGCCAGCAGTGAAGCGCGGACAGGCAATCAGCCCCAGCATTTT. Its translation: CASSEARTGNQPQHF.

This clone came up a few times. This chain links TRBV6-2 or TRBV6-3 with TRBJ2-3; 8 nucleotides match TRBD1. CDR3 length: 14 amino acids. The trim removed 4 bases at V and 4 bases at J, leaving 4 bases unmatched. Germline CDR1 reads MNHEY; CDR2 reads SVGEGT. The CDR3 protein is CASSSGQGSDTQYF. The DNA of the CDR3 is TGTGCCAGCAGTTCAGGACAGGGTTCAGATACGCAGTATTTT.

CDR3 in amino acids: CASSEPGAKAFF. In DNA, the CDR3 is TGCGCCAGCAGTGAACCGGGGGCGAAAGCTTTCTTT. The chain carries TRBV10-1 and TRBJ1-1; TRBD1 might be the D (6 bases). This CDR3 spans 12 amino acids. The V and J ends lost 3 bases and 9 bases respectively, with 11 bases between them. Germline V gives CDR1 WNHNN, CDR2 SYGVQD (reference sequence).

This clone has just one count. The chain uses TRBV7-9 and TRBJ1-6, with D perhaps matching TRBD1 (5 bases). In germline, CDR1 is SEHNR, CDR2 FQNEAQ (reference sequence). The V gene lost 1 base and the J gene lost 9 bases, with 19 bases spanning the gap. This CDR3 spans 17 amino acids. CDR3 sequence reads: CASSLGQMGGWSSPLHF. CDR3 coding DNA: TGTGCCAGCAGCTTAGGACAGATGGGGGGTTGGAGTTCACCCCTCCACTTT.

This clone was seen more than once but under ten times. The chain links TRBV11-3 to TRBJ2-5, with D perhaps TRBD1 (7 bases). CDR1 and CDR2 (germline): SGHNT, YENEEA. The CDR3 is 14 residues long. V lost 5 bases and J lost 2, with 12 bases in between. The CDR3 here is CASSPGGSQETQYF. DNA of the CDR3: TGTGCCAGCAGCCCAGGGGGGAGTCAAGAGACCCAGTACTTC.

V gene TRBV3-1 (or the pseudogene TRBV3-2) combines with J gene TRBJ2-7; D remains unclear. The CDR3 contains 14 residues. Trimming removed 1 base from V and 3 bases from J, with 10 bases in between. From germline, CDR1 is LGHDT and CDR2 YNNKEL (reference sequence). The CDR3 DNA reads TGTGCCAGCAGCCAAGTCTCGGTGGTCTACGAGCAGTACTTC. It yields the protein CASSQVSVVYEQYF.

The chain combines TRBV7-8 with TRBJ1-6, with TRBD1 matching 7 bases. The length of the CDR3 is 16 residues. The germline V gene encodes CDR1 SGHVS and CDR2 FQNEAQ. V trimming: 1 base; J trimming: 10 bases; junction bases outside the gene matches: 10. The DNA of the CDR3 is TGTGCCAGCAGCTTAGGTAGACAGGGTGCAAGATCACCCCTCCACTTT. Translation gives CASSLGRQGARSPLHF.

V gene TRBV7-6 combines with J gene TRBJ2-6, with D perhaps given as TRBD1 or TRBD2 (6 bases each). Per germline, CDR1 SGHVS and CDR2 FNYEAQ. Trimming cost V 1 base and J 4 bases, with 11 bases left between them. The CDR3 has 16 amino acids. In DNA form, the CDR3 reads TGTGCCAGCAGCTTAGAGGGGGGTGCCGGGGCCAACGTCCTGACTTTC. It encodes CASSLEGGAGANVLTF.

This sequence joins TRBV4-3 and TRBJ2-7; a possible D gene is TRBD2 (5 bases). Germline V gene sequence: CDR1 LGHNA, CDR2 YSLEER. The V and J ends lost 1 base and 3 bases respectively, with 13 bases between them. The CDR3 runs 15 residues. Here the CDR3 reads CASSQATARGYEQYF. The CDR3 DNA reads as TGCGCCAGCAGCCAAGCGACCGCACGGGGCTACGAGCAGTACTTC.